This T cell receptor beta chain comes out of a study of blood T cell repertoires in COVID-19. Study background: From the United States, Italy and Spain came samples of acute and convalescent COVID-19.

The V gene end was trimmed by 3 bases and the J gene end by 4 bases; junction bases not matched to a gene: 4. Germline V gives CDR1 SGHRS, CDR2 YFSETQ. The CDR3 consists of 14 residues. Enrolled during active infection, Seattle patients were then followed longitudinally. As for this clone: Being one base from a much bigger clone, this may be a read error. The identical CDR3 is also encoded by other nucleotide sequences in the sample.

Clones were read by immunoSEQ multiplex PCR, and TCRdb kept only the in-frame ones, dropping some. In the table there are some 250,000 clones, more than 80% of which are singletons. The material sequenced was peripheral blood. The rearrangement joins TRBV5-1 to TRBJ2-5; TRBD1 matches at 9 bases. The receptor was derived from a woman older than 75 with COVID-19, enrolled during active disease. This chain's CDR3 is CASSSGQGRETQYF. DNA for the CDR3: TGCGCCAGCAGCTCGGGACAGGGTCGAGAGACCCAGTACTTC.